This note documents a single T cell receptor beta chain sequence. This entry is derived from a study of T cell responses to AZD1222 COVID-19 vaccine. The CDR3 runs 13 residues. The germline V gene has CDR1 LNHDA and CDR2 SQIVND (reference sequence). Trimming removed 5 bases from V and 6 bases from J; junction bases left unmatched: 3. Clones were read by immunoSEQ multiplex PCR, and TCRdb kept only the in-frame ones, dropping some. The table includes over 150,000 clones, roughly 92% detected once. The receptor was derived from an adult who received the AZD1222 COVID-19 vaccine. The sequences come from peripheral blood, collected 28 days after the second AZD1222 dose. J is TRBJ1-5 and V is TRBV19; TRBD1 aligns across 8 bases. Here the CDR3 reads CASSGTGGQPQHF. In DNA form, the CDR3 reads TGTGCCAGTAGTGGAACAGGGGGTCAGCCCCAGCATTTT.